This T cell receptor beta chain appears in the sequencing data of a study of blood T cell repertoires in COVID-19. About the research overall: T cells, B-cell-depleted T cells, or PBMCs provided the cDNA or gDNA that served as material.

V was clipped by 5 bases and J by 8 bases, with 16 bases between them. This CDR3 is built from 13 residues. Germline values: CDR1 SGHDT, CDR2 YYEEEE. Some clones are missing from TCRdb's copy, which holds only in-frame ones; the method was immunoSEQ multiplex PCR. The data contain tens of thousands of clones, under 85% of them seen just once; the ten biggest clones take up roughly 14%. The receptor comes from a human donor in a cohort sampled during active COVID-19. The chain carries TRBV5-6 and TRBJ1-2, with a possible D match to TRBD1 (6 bases). Sequenced sample: peripheral blood. CDR3 in DNA: TGTGCCAGCAGTTTAGCAGGGGCGAGGGGCTACACCTTC. It yields the protein CASSLAGARGYTF.